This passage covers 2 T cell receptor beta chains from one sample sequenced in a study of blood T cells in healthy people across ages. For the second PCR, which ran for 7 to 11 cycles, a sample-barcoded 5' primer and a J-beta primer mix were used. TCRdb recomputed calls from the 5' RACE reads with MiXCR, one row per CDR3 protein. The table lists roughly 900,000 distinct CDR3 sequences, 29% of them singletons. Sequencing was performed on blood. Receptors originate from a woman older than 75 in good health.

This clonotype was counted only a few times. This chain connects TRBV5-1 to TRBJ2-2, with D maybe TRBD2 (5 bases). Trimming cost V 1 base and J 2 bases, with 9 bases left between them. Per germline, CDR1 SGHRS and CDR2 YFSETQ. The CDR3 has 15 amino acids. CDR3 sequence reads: CASSLLEGNTGELFF. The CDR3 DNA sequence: TGCGCCAGCAGCTTGTTAGAGGGCAACACCGGGGAGCTGTTTTTT.

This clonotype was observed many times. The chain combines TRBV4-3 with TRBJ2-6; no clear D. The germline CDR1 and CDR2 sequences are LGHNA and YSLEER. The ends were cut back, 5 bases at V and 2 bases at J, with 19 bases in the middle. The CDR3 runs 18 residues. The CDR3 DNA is TGCGCCAGCAGCAAAGGCTGGGATAAACCCGCTGGGGCCAACGTCCTGACTTTC. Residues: CASSKGWDKPAGANVLTF.